This T cell receptor (beta chain) came from a study of identical twins. Each CDR3 protein is one row after TCRdb ran MiXCR on the 5' RACE reads. The sample has 500,000 to 700,000 distinct CDR3 sequences, 7.1% seen once. Details on this clonotype: Its antigen is still unknown.

Whole-study results and caveats: The more abundant beta clonotypes in cord blood had fewer insertions, and memory repertoires did not show this. Modeled out-of-frame TCR alpha sharing in monozygotic twins fell below observed levels.

There are 16 residues in the CDR3. Trimming cost V 2 bases and J 4 bases, with 15 bases left between them. The germline V gene has CDR1 SNHLY and CDR2 FYNNEI. These same records also appear under a second study, on yellow fever vaccine responses in identical twins.

The sequence was obtained from a woman between 18 and 30 years old in good health. The chain has TRBV2 and TRBJ2-1; the D gene is possibly TRBD1 (6 bases). The sequencing input was PBMCs. The CDR3 is CASSESEDRRYNEQFF. CDR3 sequence (DNA): TGTGCCAGCAGTGAATCTGAGGACAGACGATACAATGAGCAGTTCTTC.